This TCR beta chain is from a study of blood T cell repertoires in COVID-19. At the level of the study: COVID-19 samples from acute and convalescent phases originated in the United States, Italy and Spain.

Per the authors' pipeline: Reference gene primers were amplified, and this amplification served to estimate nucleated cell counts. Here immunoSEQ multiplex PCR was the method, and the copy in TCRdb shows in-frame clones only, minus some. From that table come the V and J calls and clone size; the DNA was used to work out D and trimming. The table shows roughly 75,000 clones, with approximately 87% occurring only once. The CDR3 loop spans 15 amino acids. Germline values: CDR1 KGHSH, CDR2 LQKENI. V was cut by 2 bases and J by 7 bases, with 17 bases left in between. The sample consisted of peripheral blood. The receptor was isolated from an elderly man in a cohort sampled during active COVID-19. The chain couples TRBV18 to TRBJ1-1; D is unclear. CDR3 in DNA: TGTGCCAGCTCACCAGGTGGCAGGATGAAGTTTGAAGCTTTCTTT. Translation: CASSPGGRMKFEAFF.